A single sample gave rise to the 14 T cell receptor beta chains below, sequenced in a study of cytomegalovirus exposure and HLA in healthy donors. The PCR ran on 60 Vbeta and 13 Jbeta primers. Clones were sequenced by immunoSEQ multiplex PCR, and TCRdb holds only the in-frame ones, with some missing. The sample contains 100,000 or so clones, roughly 63% of which appear only once. Sequenced: PBMCs. These receptors all come from a woman aged 25 to 39 in good health and CMV-seronegative.

The CDR3: CASSERGQNTEAFF. The DNA of the CDR3 is TGTGCCAGCAGTGAAAGAGGACAGAACACTGAAGCTTTCTTT. V and J are TRBV6-1 and TRBJ1-1; tentative D call: TRBD1 (5 bases). Per the germline V gene, CDR1 is MNHNS and CDR2 is SASEGT. The CDR3 contains 14 residues. With 2 bases removed from V and 1 base from J, the gap between germline ends came to 8 bases.

The V gene is TRBV2, the J gene TRBJ2-5; 11 bases fit TRBD1. The CDR3 runs to 14 residues. V gave up 11 bases and J gave up 6 bases; unmatched junction bases: 11. Germline CDR1 reads SNHLY; CDR2 reads FYNNEI. The CDR3 DNA reads TGTGCCGCCACCGGACAGGGGGCGCAAAAGACCCAGTACTTC. This codes for CAATGQGAQKTQYF.

The chain is built from TRBV6-5 and TRBJ2-7; perhaps TRBD2 as D (5 bases). The germline CDR1 and CDR2 sequences are MNHEY and SVGAGI. V was trimmed by 6 bases and J by 0 bases, leaving 12 bases between them. The CDR3 totals 14 residues. The CDR3 sequence: CASRPSRSSYEQYF. Here the CDR3 DNA reads TGTGCCAGCAGACCTAGCAGAAGCTCCTACGAGCAGTACTTC.

The chain couples TRBV12-5 to TRBJ2-7, with a weak D call TRBD2 (5 bases). CDR3 size: 16 residues. Between the trimmed V and J ends, which lost 0 bases and 6 bases, there was a span of 18 bases. CDR1 and CDR2 (germline): LGHNT, FRNRAP. Here the CDR3 reads CASGLVIGGSPSEQYF. In DNA, the CDR3 is TGTGCTAGTGGTTTGGTAATCGGCGGGTCCCCTTCCGAGCAGTACTTC.

In this sample, this clone turned up a few times. J is TRBJ2-2 and V is TRBV5-4; D gene ambiguous. Germline values: CDR1 SGHNT, CDR2 YYREEE (reference sequence). The CDR3 is 15 residues long. Deletions cut 1 base from V and 6 bases from J, with 13 bases between. The DNA for the CDR3 is TGTGCCAGCAGCTTGCTGCGCGGCGGTGCCGGGGAGCTGTTTTTT. Its translation: CASSLLRGGAGELFF.

This chain joins TRBV11-2 and TRBJ2-5, with 9 bases that match TRBD1. V dropped 2 bases and J dropped 4; count of bases not matched to a gene: 5. CDR1 and CDR2 (germline): SGHAT, FQNNGV. This CDR3 comprises 15 residues. DNA of the CDR3: TGTGCCAGCAGCTTATGGGCGGGACAGGGAGAGACCCAGTACTTC. Translated: CASSLWAGQGETQYF.

J is TRBJ1-1 and V is TRBV6-4; D possibly corresponds to TRBD1 (6 bases). V was shortened by 6 bases and J by 11 bases, with 16 bases between the two germline ends. This CDR3 has 12 residues. Germline V CDR1 and CDR2: MRHNA, SNTAGT. CDR3 sequence reads: CASSPTGTLAFF. In DNA, the CDR3 is TGTGCCAGCAGCCCGACCGGGACATTGGCTTTCTTT.

The chain combines TRBV10-2 with TRBJ1-6; 11 bases map to TRBD1. V lost 0 bases, J lost 6 bases, and 4 bases stayed unmatched. Germline V gene lookup returns CDR1 WSHSY and CDR2 SAAADI. This CDR3 spans 17 amino acids. Here the CDR3 DNA reads TGCGCCAGCAGTGAGTCGGGACAGGGGGTCGGTAATTCACCCCTCCACTTT. Translated, it gives CASSESGQGVGNSPLHF.

Written as DNA, the CDR3 is TGCGCCAGCAGCTTGTCGGCTAGCTCCTATAATTCACCCCTCCACTTT. Translated: CASSLSASSYNSPLHF. V and J are TRBV5-1 and TRBJ1-6; no firm D call. This CDR3 region has 16 residues. Germline V gene lookup returns CDR1 SGHRS and CDR2 YFSETQ. V was trimmed by 1 base and J by 0 bases, leaving 8 bases between them.

The CDR3 DNA follows: TGTGCCAGTAGTATTAGGGGATCTGGGGCCAACGTCCTGACTTTC. Protein: CASSIRGSGANVLTF. This chain uses TRBV19 with TRBJ2-6; D possibly corresponds to TRBD1 (5 bases). V lost 3 bases, J lost 1 base, and 7 bases lay in between. The CDR3 has 15 amino acids. CDR1 and CDR2 (germline): LNHDA, SQIVND (reference sequence).

The chain joins TRBV5-4 to TRBJ2-1; the match to TRBD2 covers 8 bases. This CDR3 has 15 amino acids. The germline V gene has CDR1 SGHNT and CDR2 YYREEE (reference sequence). Trimming at V came to 6 bases and at J to 4 bases, leaving 9 bases not matched to a gene. This CDR3 reads CASILTGGTYNEQFF. CDR3 bases: TGTGCCAGCATTCTGACGGGGGGGACATACAATGAGCAGTTCTTC.

The rearrangement joins TRBV9 to TRBJ1-2; 8 bases agree with TRBD1. This CDR3 contains 15 residues. Germline trimming cut 1 base from V and 6 bases from J; bases unmatched to any gene: 8. CDR1 is SGDLS, CDR2 YYNGEE, per germline. The CDR3 sequence: CASSVQGATLDGYTF. Written as DNA, the CDR3 is TGTGCCAGCAGCGTACAGGGGGCAACTCTAGATGGCTACACCTTC.

The table lists this clone with a few counts. The chain uses TRBV2 and TRBJ1-1; the match to TRBD1 covers 9 bases. V lost 8 bases and J lost 1; bases outside the gene matches: 8. Germline assignment: CDR1 SNHLY and CDR2 FYNNEI. CDR3 length: 15 amino acids. The chain's CDR3 is CASETGQGGNTEAFF. In DNA form, the CDR3 reads TGTGCCAGCGAGACGGGACAGGGTGGGAACACTGAAGCTTTCTTT.

The V call is TRBV30, the J call TRBJ2-1; D uncertain. Between the trimmed V and J ends, which lost 0 bases and 2 bases, there was a span of 5 bases. This CDR3 is 13 amino acids long. Germline V gene data show CDR1 as GTSNPN and CDR2 as SVGIG (reference sequence). CDR3 loop: CAWSVYPYNEQFF. CDR3 in DNA: TGTGCCTGGAGTGTCTACCCCTACAATGAGCAGTTCTTC.